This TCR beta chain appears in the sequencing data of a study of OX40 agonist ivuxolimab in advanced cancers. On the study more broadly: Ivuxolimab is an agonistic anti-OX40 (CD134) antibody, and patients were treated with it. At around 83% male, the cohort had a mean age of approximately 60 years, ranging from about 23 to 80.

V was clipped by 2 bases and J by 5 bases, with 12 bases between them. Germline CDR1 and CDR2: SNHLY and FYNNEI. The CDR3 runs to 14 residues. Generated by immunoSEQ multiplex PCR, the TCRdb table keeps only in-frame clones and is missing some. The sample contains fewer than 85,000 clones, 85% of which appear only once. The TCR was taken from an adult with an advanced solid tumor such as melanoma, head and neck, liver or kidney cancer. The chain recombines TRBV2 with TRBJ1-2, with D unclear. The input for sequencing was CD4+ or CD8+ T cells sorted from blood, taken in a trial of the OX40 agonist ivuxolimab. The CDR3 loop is CASSERPAYYGYTF. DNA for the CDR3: TGTGCCAGCAGTGAAAGGCCAGCTTATTATGGCTACACCTTC.